The present entry profiles one T cell receptor beta chain with its context. The data were obtained in a study of blood T cells in healthy people across ages. Alongside a J-beta primer mix, a sample-barcoded 5' primer served in a second PCR lasting about 7 to 12 cycles. Each CDR3 protein gets one entry after TCRdb re-called the 5' RACE reads with MiXCR. The sample consists of about 1.4 million distinct CDR3 sequences, almost 60% of them appearing once. The CDR3 sequence is 14 residues long. Looked up from germline, CDR1 is DFQATT and CDR2 is SNEGSKA (reference sequence). V lost 3 bases and J 3 bases, leaving 14 bases between the germline ends.

This rearrangement joins TRBV20-1 to TRBJ1-2; D may be TRBD1 (5 bases). The sample comprised blood. This sequence originates from a young man in good health. This CDR3 reads CSASKEGWDYGYTF. CDR3 DNA sequence: TGCAGTGCTAGTAAAGAGGGGTGGGACTATGGCTACACCTTC.